Presented here are 31 T cell receptor beta chains from one specimen sequenced in a study of blood T cell repertoires in COVID-19. The method was immunoSEQ multiplex PCR; TCRdb's version includes in-frame clones alone and lacks a portion of them. The repertoire holds 150,000 to 200,000 clones, with around 81% as singletons. The specimen sequenced was PBMCs or T cells enriched from blood (not recorded which). These TCRs come from a middle-aged man who had recovered from COVID-19.

The V and J genes are TRBV3-1 (or the pseudogene TRBV3-2) and TRBJ1-4; possibly TRBD1 for D (6 bases). The CDR3 extends over 16 amino acids. Per germline, CDR1 LGHDT and CDR2 YNNKEL (reference sequence). V lost 5 bases to trimming and J lost 6 bases, with 19 bases between them. CDR3 DNA sequence: TGTGCCAGCAGCTCCACCTTGGACAGTTCTTATGAAAAACTGTTTTTT. Amino acid sequence: CASSSTLDSSYEKLFF.

This chain connects TRBV2 to TRBJ2-5; 8 bases are shared with TRBD1. The V gene's germline CDR1 is SNHLY and CDR2 FYNNEI. This CDR3 region has 14 residues. V lost 7 bases, J lost 2 bases, and 6 bases stayed unmatched. The CDR3 loop reads CASKVRQGQETQYF. The CDR3 DNA sequence: TGTGCCAGCAAGGTTCGACAGGGGCAAGAGACCCAGTACTTC.

This chain joins TRBV7-2 and TRBJ1-2; D call uncertain. Trimming took off 2 bases at V and 5 bases at J, with 15 bases between the two ends. The germline V gene has CDR1 SGHTA and CDR2 FQGNSA. The length of the CDR3 is 15 residues. CDR3 amino acids: CASSLLEGGLYGYTF. Here the CDR3 DNA reads TGTGCCAGCAGCTTATTAGAGGGAGGGCTATATGGCTACACCTTC.

The genes are TRBV11-2 and TRBJ1-1; D uncertain. This CDR3 is 14 amino acids long. Germline V lookup: CDR1 SGHAT, CDR2 FQNNGV. The V gene lost 7 bases and the J gene lost 2 bases, with 14 bases spanning the gap. The CDR3 DNA reads TGTGCCAGCACAAACATGCGGGGAAACACTGAAGCTTTCTTT. Translating it yields CASTNMRGNTEAFF.

The CDR3 reads CASSPSAGTQYF. The CDR3 nucleotides are TGTGCCAGCAGCCCGTCCGCGGGGACCCAGTACTTC. The chain combines TRBV5-5 with TRBJ2-5, with D perhaps matching TRBD2 (5 bases). There are 12 residues in the CDR3. Germline values: CDR1 SGHKS, CDR2 YYEKEE (reference sequence). The V end was cut by 4 bases, the J end by 7 bases, with 11 bases between.

The chain has TRBV3-1 (or the pseudogene TRBV3-2) and TRBJ1-2; the D gene is possibly TRBD1 (6 bases). CDR3 length: 14 residues. V was shortened by 1 base and J by 6 bases, with 12 bases between the two germline ends. Germline CDR1 is LGHDT and CDR2 is YNNKEL (reference sequence). In DNA form, the CDR3 reads TGTGCCAGCAGCCAAGTTCGGCAGGGGCATGGCTACACCTTC. Amino acid sequence: CASSQVRQGHGYTF.

The rearrangement links TRBV30 to TRBJ2-7, with TRBD1 matching over 9 bases. CDR1 is GTSNPN and CDR2 is SVGIG in the germline V gene (reference sequence). The CDR3 totals 18 residues. V dropped 1 base and J dropped 2; count of bases not matched to a gene: 15. CDR3 bases: TGTGCCTGGAGTGATCTATATCACCGGGACAGGGTGGCCTACGAGCAGTACTTC. It encodes CAWSDLYHRDRVAYEQYF.

The chain carries TRBV5-1 and TRBJ1-6, with 9 bases lining up with TRBD1. CDR3 length: 17 amino acids. V shed 0 bases and J 3 bases; nucleotides not matched to a gene: 4. Germline CDR1 reads SGHRS; CDR2 reads YFSETQ. DNA for the CDR3: TGCGCCAGCAGCTTGGCCCTGGGACAGGGCTATAATTCACCCCTCCACTTT. Amino acids: CASSLALGQGYNSPLHF.

This sequence joins TRBV5-6 and TRBJ1-6; D uncertain. V was shortened by 2 bases and J by 0 bases, with 9 bases between the two germline ends. In germline, CDR1 is SGHDT, CDR2 YYEEEE. The CDR3 is made up of 16 amino acids. The DNA for the CDR3 is TGTGCCAGCAGCTTAGGACTTAGCTCCTATAATTCACCCCTCCACTTT. This translates into CASSLGLSSYNSPLHF.

The V call is TRBV15, the J call TRBJ1-4, with D tentatively TRBD1 (6 bases). V gave up 5 bases and J gave up 8 bases, with 18 bases separating them. CDR1 and CDR2 from the germline V gene are LNHNV and YYDKDF (reference sequence). The CDR3 has 15 residues. The CDR3 DNA reads as TGTGCCACCAGCGGAGGGGGGGGAGGCAAAGAAAAACTGTTTTTT. Translating it yields CATSGGGGGKEKLFF.

This clone occurred a few times. The junction and the germline gene differ at one end; a read error may be behind it. The V and J genes are TRBV6-6 and TRBJ1-3, with TRBD1 as a possible D gene (5 bases). The CDR3 length is 11 residues. CDR1 and CDR2 from the germline V gene are MNHNY and SVGAGI (reference sequence). The CDR3 sequence: CQTAQLNTIYF. The CDR3 DNA follows: TGCCAGACAGCCCAATTAAACACCATATATTTT.

This clone appeared a few times. The gene calls are TRBV10-3 and TRBJ1-1, with D possibly matching TRBD1 (5 bases). The CDR3 contains 13 residues. The V end lost 0 bases, the J end lost 5 bases, and 7 bases lay between the germline ends. Germline values: CDR1 ENHRY, CDR2 SYGVKD. CDR3 nucleotide sequence: TGTGCCATCAGTGAGTCGGGGGGGACTGAAGCTTTCTTT. Protein: CAISESGGTEAFF.

J is TRBJ2-1 and V is TRBV12-5, with 11 nucleotides matching TRBD2. Unmatched junction bases numbered 2, after V lost 1 base and J lost 9 bases. Looked up from germline, CDR1 is LGHNT and CDR2 is FRNRAP. There are 14 residues in the CDR3. The CDR3 region has the DNA TGTGCTAGTGGTTTGGAACTAGCGGGGGTTGAGCAGTTCTTC. This encodes CASGLELAGVEQFF.

This rearrangement joins TRBV14 to TRBJ1-2, with D hard to call. V was shortened by 1 base and J by 5 bases, with 11 bases between the two germline ends. Germline lookup yields CDR1 SGHDN and CDR2 FVKESK. This CDR3 is built from 14 residues. CDR3 sequence (DNA): TGTGCCAGCAGCCAAGTACTTGGGCAATATGGCTACACCTTC. As protein: CASSQVLGQYGYTF.

This chain links TRBV5-1 with TRBJ2-3; 10 positions agree with TRBD2. Germline CDR1 and CDR2: SGHRS and YFSETQ. The CDR3 spans 18 residues. The junction had 11 bases not matched to a gene; V was cut back by 4 bases and J by 0 bases. The CDR3 coding sequence is TGCGCCAGCAGCCCGGGGTTAGGACTAGCGGAGAGCACAGATACGCAGTATTTT. Its protein product is CASSPGLGLAESTDTQYF.

The chain joins TRBV6-1 to TRBJ2-1, with 10 positions matching TRBD2. CDR1 is MNHNS, CDR2 SASEGT, per germline. V dropped 2 bases and J dropped 2; count of bases not matched to a gene: 3. The CDR3 totals 16 residues. CDR3 protein: CASSEPAGGPYNEQFF. The CDR3 bases are TGTGCCAGCAGTGAACCAGCGGGGGGGCCCTACAATGAGCAGTTCTTC.

The chain combines TRBV5-4 with TRBJ1-2; 10 bases match TRBD1. The CDR3 spans 14 residues. With V trimmed by 6 bases and J by 6 bases, 8 bases remained unmatched. Germline V CDR1 and CDR2: SGHNT, YYREEE (reference sequence). CDR3 nucleotide sequence: TGTGCCAGCAACTACCCCGACAGGGGGCATGGCTACACCTTC. As protein: CASNYPDRGHGYTF. The variable domain in full, with the rest retrieved from reference TRBV5-4 and TRBJ1-2, is ETGVTQSPTHLIKTRGQQVTLRCSSQSGHNTVSWYQQALGQGPQFIFQYYREEENGRGNFPPRFSGLQFPNYSSELNVNALELDDSALYLCASNYPDRGHGYTFGSGTRLTVV.

The chain has TRBV3-1 (or the pseudogene TRBV3-2) and TRBJ2-2; D not resolved. Looked up from germline, CDR1 is LGHDT and CDR2 is YNNKEL (reference sequence). This CDR3 is built from 14 residues. Deletions cut 4 bases from V and 6 bases from J, with 12 bases between. The CDR3 sequence: CASSPHPRAGELFF. The CDR3 DNA sequence: TGTGCCAGCAGCCCGCACCCTCGGGCCGGGGAGCTGTTTTTT.

The gene calls are TRBV2 and TRBJ2-5; a weak D match, TRBD1 (5 bases). The germline gives CDR1 SNHLY, CDR2 FYNNEI. CDR3 length: 14 amino acids. V lost 10 bases, J lost 3 bases, and 18 bases lay in between. Written as DNA, the CDR3 is TGTGCCACGTTCGGACCCCAAGGGGAAGAGACCCAGTACTTC. Translated: CATFGPQGEETQYF.

This chain links TRBV5-1 with TRBJ1-2; TRBD1 might be the D (5 bases). The germline V gene encodes CDR1 SGHRS and CDR2 YFSETQ. Trimming shortened V by 0 bases and J by 5 bases, and 14 bases separated the two germline ends. The CDR3 spans 15 residues. Here the CDR3 reads CASSLEVGHPYGYTF. DNA for the CDR3: TGCGCCAGCAGCTTGGAAGTAGGACATCCTTATGGCTACACCTTC.

The chain recombines TRBV5-6 with TRBJ1-4, with D perhaps TRBD1 (6 bases). Germline V lookup: CDR1 SGHDT, CDR2 YYEEEE. CDR3 length: 13 residues. The V end lost 2 bases, the J end lost 6 bases, and 8 bases lay between the germline ends. The CDR3 DNA reads TGTGCCAGCAGCTTCCAGGGGTATGAAAAACTGTTTTTT. As protein: CASSFQGYEKLFF. The complete variable domain, with remaining parts taken from reference TRBV5-6 and TRBJ1-4, reads DAGVTQSPTHLIKTRGQQVTLRCSPKSGHDTVSWYQQALGQGPQFIFQYYEEEERQRGNFPDRFSGHQFPNYSSELNVNALLLGDSALYLCASSFQGYEKLFFGSGTQLSVL.

The V and J genes are TRBV5-4 and TRBJ1-2; D is perhaps TRBD1 (5 bases). V dropped 4 bases and J dropped 3 bases, with 10 bases sitting between them. Germline-derived CDR1 and CDR2 are SGHNT and YYREEE (reference sequence). The CDR3 loop spans 13 amino acids. The CDR3 reads CASSPGGDYGYTF. CDR3 DNA sequence: TGTGCCAGCAGCCCGGGGGGGGACTATGGCTACACCTTC.

The chain couples TRBV6-6 to TRBJ2-1; 10 nucleotides agree with TRBD1. Germline V lookup: CDR1 MNHNY, CDR2 SVGAGI (reference sequence). This CDR3 contains 15 residues. J lost 4 bases, V lost 2 bases, and 2 bases had no gene match. The CDR3 reads CASSYGQGVYNEQFF. The CDR3 DNA sequence: TGTGCCAGCAGTTACGGACAGGGGGTATACAATGAGCAGTTCTTC.

The V and J genes are TRBV6-1 and TRBJ2-1, with 8 bases lining up with TRBD2. This CDR3 is 17 amino acids long. The trim removed 3 bases at V and 0 bases at J, leaving 7 bases unmatched. CDR1 is MNHNS, CDR2 SASEGT, per germline. The CDR3 DNA follows: TGTGCCAGCAGTGACAATAGAGCGGGGGACTCCTACAATGAGCAGTTCTTC. Its protein product is CASSDNRAGDSYNEQFF.

The chain uses TRBV15 and TRBJ1-2; 8 bases agree with TRBD1. Germline assignment: CDR1 LNHNV and CDR2 YYDKDF (reference sequence). Losses at the gene ends were 0 bases for V and 2 bases for J; bases not matched to a gene: 2. The CDR3 is 15 amino acids. CDR3 in DNA: TGTGCCACCAGCAGAGAAGGACAGGGAAACTATGGCTACACCTTC. Protein product: CATSREGQGNYGYTF.

The chain employs TRBV2 and TRBJ2-3; perhaps TRBD1 as D (6 bases). The CDR3 covers 12 residues. The germline V and J ends were trimmed by 7 bases and 10 bases, with 15 bases remaining between them. CDR1 is SNHLY, CDR2 FYNNEI, per germline. The CDR3 sequence: CASTPRDTPQYF. CDR3 DNA sequence: TGTGCCAGCACCCCTCGGGACACTCCGCAGTATTTT.

The rearrangement joins TRBV3-1 (or the pseudogene TRBV3-2) to TRBJ2-1, with D possibly being TRBD2 (5 bases). The CDR3 totals 16 residues. The germline CDR1 and CDR2 sequences are LGHDT and YNNKEL (reference sequence). V shed 3 bases and J shed 0 bases, with 12 bases lying between them. The DNA of the CDR3 is TGTGCCAGCAGCCACCGGAGCGGTAGCTCCTACAATGAGCAGTTCTTC. This sequence encodes CASSHRSGSSYNEQFF.

In its sample, this clone was seen once. V is TRBV7-6 and J is TRBJ2-1, with TRBD2 identical over 10 bases. The length of the CDR3 is 15 residues. V lost 5 bases to trimming and J lost 10 bases; unmatched junction nucleotides: 11. Germline V lookup: CDR1 SGHVS, CDR2 FNYEAQ. The chain's CDR3 is CASSPSGGAGREQFF. CDR3 DNA: TGTGCCAGCAGCCCCAGCGGGGGGGCCGGCCGGGAGCAGTTCTTC.

In its sample, this clone was seen a few times. The chain is built from TRBV30 and TRBJ2-5; 9 bases are shared with TRBD2. V was pared by 3 bases and J by 2 bases, with 7 bases of the junction left unmatched. This CDR3 region has 15 residues. Germline lookup yields CDR1 GTSNPN and CDR2 SVGIG (reference sequence). CDR3 nucleotide sequence: TGTGCCTGGAGAATGGGGGCGGGGGGGCAAGAGACCCAGTACTTC. Residues: CAWRMGAGGQETQYF.

The rearrangement joins TRBV3-1 (or the pseudogene TRBV3-2) to TRBJ2-5, with a weak D call TRBD1 (6 bases). Trimming pared 5 bases from V and 0 bases from J, leaving 16 bases between. The CDR3 sequence is 16 residues long. CDR1 LGHDT and CDR2 YNNKEL come from the germline V gene (reference sequence). The CDR3 sequence is CASSTRGRGYQETQYF. The CDR3 DNA reads TGTGCCAGCAGCACAAGGGGGAGAGGGTACCAAGAGACCCAGTACTTC.

J is TRBJ1-1 and V is TRBV6-5; tentatively, D is TRBD1 (5 bases). The CDR3 runs 14 residues. Trimming took off 6 bases at V and 4 bases at J, with 15 bases between the two ends. The V gene's germline CDR1 is MNHEY and CDR2 SVGAGI. CDR3: CASSRPGGGTEAFF. The CDR3 DNA reads as TGTGCCAGCAGCCGACCGGGGGGTGGCACTGAAGCTTTCTTT.